The 21 T cell receptor beta chains given below trace back to one sample, sequenced in a study of memory CD4+ T cells and cytomegalovirus serostatus. Some clones are missing from TCRdb's copy, which holds only in-frame ones; the method was immunoSEQ multiplex PCR. The sample has about 41,000 clones, roughly 77% seen once. Single viable CD3+CD4+CD8-CD45RO+ cells were sorted as the memory CD4+ T cells. The sample taken for sequencing was memory CD4+ T cells from blood. Receptors were obtained from an adult in good health and CMV-seronegative.

The chain joins TRBV6-5 to TRBJ2-7, with D maybe TRBD1 (6 bases). The CDR3 length is 11 residues. V lost 6 bases, J lost 6 bases, and 9 bases lay in between. The germline CDR1 and CDR2 sequences are MNHEY and SVGAGI. The CDR3 loop reads CASRKQGEQYF. Written as DNA, the CDR3 is TGTGCCAGCAGGAAACAGGGCGAGCAGTACTTC.

Only a few counts were recorded for this clone. The V and J genes are TRBV30 and TRBJ1-5; perhaps TRBD1 as D (5 bases). This CDR3 is 13 amino acids long. Deletions cut 4 bases from V and 0 bases from J, with 7 bases between. In germline, CDR1 is GTSNPN, CDR2 SVGIG (reference sequence). CDR3: CAWNRNSNQPQHF. Here the CDR3 DNA reads TGTGCCTGGAACAGGAATAGCAATCAGCCCCAGCATTTT.

By share, this clone ranks as medium-sized. J is TRBJ1-2 and V is TRBV14; D remains ambiguous. The CDR3 contains 17 residues. The germline CDR1 and CDR2 sequences are SGHDN and FVKESK. The V end was cut by 1 base, the J end by 4 bases, with 19 bases between. In nucleotides, the CDR3 is TGTGCCAGCAGCCAAGCCCCTAGGCCCGGCGGCTTCTATGGCTACACCTTC. It specifies CASSQAPRPGGFYGYTF.

Written as DNA, the CDR3 is TGTGCCAGCAGCTTAGGGTCTAGCGGGGGACAAGAGACCCAGTACTTC. Translation gives CASSLGSSGGQETQYF. The J gene is TRBJ2-5, the V gene TRBV11-2; 10 bases map to TRBD2. Losses at the gene ends were 1 base for V and 2 bases for J; bases not matched to a gene: 4. The germline V gene encodes CDR1 SGHAT and CDR2 FQNNGV. The CDR3 loop spans 16 amino acids. Supplemented by reference TRBV11-2 and TRBJ2-5, the full variable domain reads EAGVAQSPRYKIIEKRQSVAFWCNPISGHATLYWYQQILGQGPKLLIQFQNNGVVDDSQLPKDRFSAERLKGVDSTLKIQPAKLEDSAVYLCASSLGSSGGQETQYFGPGTRLLVL.

This clone was seen only once. The V gene is TRBV7-9, the J gene TRBJ2-1, with D tentatively TRBD1 (5 bases). This CDR3 region has 12 residues. Germline values: CDR1 SEHNR, CDR2 FQNEAQ (reference sequence). V lost 5 bases and J 10 bases, leaving 12 bases between the germline ends. This chain's CDR3 is CASSRVGPEQFF. The CDR3 DNA reads as TGTGCCAGCAGCCGTGTGGGGCCGGAGCAGTTCTTC.

The chain couples TRBV6-4 to TRBJ2-7; TRBD1 agrees at 7 bases. Trimming at V came to 1 base and at J to 6 bases, leaving 6 bases not matched to a gene. The germline V gene encodes CDR1 MRHNA and CDR2 SNTAGT. CDR3 size: 14 residues. The CDR3 coding sequence is TGTGCCAGCAGTGACTTGGGACAGCTCGCCGAGCAGTACTTC. Its protein is CASSDLGQLAEQYF.

V and J are TRBV7-2 and TRBJ2-2; 13 nucleotides line up with TRBD2. CDR1 and CDR2 from the germline V gene are SGHTA and FQGNSA. This CDR3 is built from 16 residues. Germline trimming cut 7 bases from V and 5 bases from J; bases unmatched to any gene: 7. DNA of the CDR3: TGTGCCAGCAAAACCGGGACTAGCGGGGATACCGGGGAGCTGTTTTTT. Its translation: CASKTGTSGDTGELFF.

The rearrangement uses TRBV5-8 and TRBJ1-2; D perhaps matches TRBD1 (6 bases). V dropped 7 bases and J dropped 5 bases, with 24 bases sitting between them. The V gene's germline CDR1 is SGHTS and CDR2 YDEGEE. The CDR3 runs 16 residues. Written as DNA, the CDR3 is TGTGCCAGCGTACTCTTAGGGTCAGGGGTCGAGTATGGCTACACCTTC. This encodes CASVLLGSGVEYGYTF.

The chain recombines TRBV19 with TRBJ1-2; 12 nucleotides align to TRBD1. V trimming: 6 bases; J trimming: 6 bases; junction bases outside the gene matches: 8. This CDR3 has 15 amino acids. The germline V gene encodes CDR1 LNHDA and CDR2 SQIVND (reference sequence). CDR3 protein: CASSSPGTGGNGYTF. The CDR3 DNA follows: TGTGCCAGTAGCTCGCCCGGGACAGGGGGCAATGGCTACACCTTC.

The rearrangement uses TRBV9 and TRBJ2-3; 8 bases fit TRBD1. The CDR3 extends over 16 amino acids. V was clipped by 0 bases and J by 2 bases; unmatched bases: 5. The germline gives CDR1 SGDLS, CDR2 YYNGEE. CDR3 loop: CASSVGGRGPTDTQYF. DNA for the CDR3: TGTGCCAGCAGCGTAGGGGGCAGGGGGCCCACAGATACGCAGTATTTT.

This chain links TRBV6-1 with TRBJ1-1, with a tentative D call TRBD1 (5 bases). Trimming took 5 bases from V and 9 from J, leaving 16 bases between them. The CDR3 sequence is 13 residues long. Germline assignment: CDR1 MNHNS and CDR2 SASEGT. CDR3 nucleotides: TGTGCCAGCAGTTCATCCGGGACCATAAAAGCTTTCTTT. Translated: CASSSSGTIKAFF.

This clone was observed once. This CDR3 is CAISEYHIREAYYGYTF. The CDR3 DNA reads TGTGCCATCAGTGAGTATCACATCCGAGAGGCCTATTATGGCTACACCTTC. The chain joins TRBV10-3 to TRBJ1-2; D is unresolved. Germline CDR1 is ENHRY and CDR2 is SYGVKD. The germline V and J ends were trimmed by 1 base and 5 bases, with 20 bases remaining between them. The CDR3 spans 17 residues.

Remarks on this clone: A junction end diverges from the germline sequence, so it may reflect a read error. Other DNA sequences within the sample encode an identical CDR3. The chain uses TRBV5-1 and TRBJ2-5; TRBD2 is a possible D gene (5 bases). The CDR3 covers 15 residues. Germline V gives CDR1 SGHRS, CDR2 YFSETQ. The CDR3 DNA reads as TGCGCCAGCAGGTTAACGGTTCGGGGTTGGGAGACTCAGTACTTC. Translated: CASRLTVRGWETQYF.

J is TRBJ2-1 and V is TRBV2; TRBD2 agrees at 10 bases. From germline, CDR1 is SNHLY and CDR2 FYNNEI. With 4 bases clipped from V and 9 bases from J, the junction kept 6 bases outside the gene matches. The CDR3 extends over 14 amino acids. DNA of the CDR3: TGTGCCAGCAGTGCGTTAGCGGGGGGTACTGAGCAGTTCTTC. Translation: CASSALAGGTEQFF.

The chain employs TRBV15 and TRBJ2-5, with D possibly matching TRBD1 (5 bases). The CDR3 is 14 residues long. V was shortened by 0 bases and J by 1 base, with 6 bases between the two germline ends. From germline, CDR1 is LNHNV and CDR2 YYDKDF (reference sequence). The CDR3 DNA reads TGTGCCACCAGCAGAGATAGGGGCCAAGAGACCCAGTACTTC. It encodes CATSRDRGQETQYF.

This chain joins TRBV5-1 and TRBJ2-7; 8 nucleotides match TRBD1. CDR1 and CDR2 from the germline V gene are SGHRS and YFSETQ. Unmatched junction bases numbered 9, after V lost 4 bases and J lost 0 bases. The CDR3 consists of 16 residues. The CDR3 here is CASSLRPGQASYEQYF. In DNA, the CDR3 is TGCGCCAGCAGCCTAAGACCGGGACAGGCCTCCTACGAGCAGTACTTC.

The chain combines TRBV25-1 with TRBJ1-1; D ambiguous. Per the germline V gene, CDR1 is MGHDK and CDR2 is SYGVNS. The CDR3 extends over 14 amino acids. V shed 5 bases and J shed 3 bases, with 13 bases lying between them. The CDR3 spells CASSLGLSDTEAFF. CDR3 DNA sequence: TGTGCCAGCAGTCTAGGATTGTCGGACACTGAAGCTTTCTTT.

The chain is built from TRBV6-6 and TRBJ2-6, with 7 bases aligning to TRBD1. CDR1 is MNHNY and CDR2 is SVGAGI in the germline V gene (reference sequence). J gave up 0 bases and V 5 bases, and 1 base lay outside the gene matches. This CDR3 spans 15 amino acids. The CDR3 here is CASSRDSSGANVLTF. CDR3 nucleotides: TGTGCCAGCAGTCGGGACAGCTCTGGGGCCAACGTCCTGACTTTC.

This rearrangement joins TRBV7-3 to TRBJ2-1, with 9 positions matching TRBD2. V was clipped by 6 bases and J by 7 bases; unmatched bases: 4. The V gene's germline CDR1 is SGHTA and CDR2 FQGTGA. The CDR3 length is 13 residues. As DNA, the CDR3 is TGTGCCAGCAGTAGCGGGGGACGGAATGAGCAGTTCTTC. This codes for CASSSGGRNEQFF.

This chain joins TRBV6-5 and TRBJ1-1; D gene uncertain. The CDR3 covers 14 residues. The germline CDR1 and CDR2 sequences are MNHEY and SVGAGI. V shed 2 bases and J shed 6 bases, with 13 bases lying between them. The CDR3 spells CASSYRGGVSEAFF. The CDR3 nucleotides are TGTGCCAGCAGTTACCGGGGTGGGGTATCTGAAGCTTTCTTT.

The J gene is TRBJ2-7, the V gene TRBV2; perhaps TRBD1 as D (5 bases). The CDR3 is 15 residues long. The V end was cut by 2 bases, the J end by 3 bases, with 14 bases between. Germline V gene lookup returns CDR1 SNHLY and CDR2 FYNNEI. This chain's CDR3 is CASSERQILSYEQYF. The CDR3 DNA follows: TGTGCCAGCAGTGAAAGACAGATCCTAAGCTACGAGCAGTACTTC.